A single sample is the source of the 26 T cell receptor beta chains below, sequenced in a study of CD8 T cells in ankylosing spondylitis. MiXCR was run by TCRdb on the 5' RACE reads, yielding one entry per CDR3 protein. The sample contains under 200,000 distinct CDR3 sequences, approximately 12% of which appear only once. Sequenced: blood, either unsorted or a sorted T cell fraction (not recorded which). The receptors shown here come from a female donor with ankylosing spondylitis or in good health (not recorded which).

This clonotype was counted many times. The J gene is TRBJ1-1, the V gene TRBV29-1; 9 nucleotides align to TRBD1. CDR3 length: 13 amino acids. CDR1 and CDR2 (germline): SQVTM, ANQGSEA. The V and J ends lost 5 bases and 4 bases, in that order; junction bases with no gene match: 5. The DNA of the CDR3 is TGCAGCGTTCCAAACAGGGGGCCCACTGAAGCTTTCTTT. This sequence encodes CSVPNRGPTEAFF.

This clonotype was seen at least ten times. The chain couples TRBV5-1 to TRBJ2-2, with D unresolved. The CDR3 runs to 14 residues. From germline, CDR1 is SGHRS and CDR2 YFSETQ. Trimming took 2 bases from V and 2 from J, leaving 7 bases between them. The chain's CDR3 is CASSFKTNTGELFF. DNA of the CDR3: TGCGCCAGCAGCTTCAAGACTAACACCGGGGAGCTGTTTTTT.

Ten or more counts support this clonotype. The chain couples TRBV27 to TRBJ2-1; TRBD2 is a possible D gene (6 bases). The CDR3 runs 12 residues. Germline-derived CDR1 and CDR2 are MNHEY and SMNVEV (reference sequence). V was shortened by 6 bases and J by 5 bases, with 8 bases between the two germline ends. CDR3 DNA sequence: TGTGCCAGCAGCCGACTAGACAATGAGCAGTTCTTC. This encodes CASSRLDNEQFF.

This clonotype has only a few counts. This chain connects TRBV5-1 to TRBJ2-2; unclear D gene. The CDR3 has 14 residues. Trimming cost V 4 bases and J 4 bases, with 11 bases left between them. Germline V gene lookup returns CDR1 SGHRS and CDR2 YFSETQ. The CDR3: CASSPTTGTGELFF. CDR3 bases: TGCGCCAGCAGCCCGACAACGGGCACCGGGGAGCTGTTTTTT.

V is TRBV20-1 and J is TRBJ2-1; 11 bases are a match to TRBD2. From germline, CDR1 is DFQATT and CDR2 SNEGSKA (reference sequence). The V and J ends lost 1 base and 4 bases, in that order; junction bases with no gene match: 3. The CDR3 contains 15 residues. The CDR3 loop reads CSARGLAGGYNEQFF. CDR3 coding DNA: TGCAGTGCTAGAGGCCTAGCGGGAGGATACAATGAGCAGTTCTTC.

The V call is TRBV7-3, the J call TRBJ2-2; D might be TRBD1 (7 bases). Germline assignment: CDR1 SGHTA and CDR2 FQGTGA. The CDR3 loop spans 16 amino acids. The ends were cut back, 1 base at V and 3 bases at J, with 12 bases in the middle. CDR3 in amino acids: CASSLSSRGDTGELFF. CDR3 nucleotide sequence: TGTGCCAGCAGCTTAAGCAGCAGGGGGGACACCGGGGAGCTGTTTTTT. The full variable domain, its missing parts supplied by reference TRBV7-3 and TRBJ2-2, is GAGVSQTPSNKVTEKGKYVELRCDPISGHTALYWYRQSLGQGPEFLIYFQGTGAADDSGLPNDRFFAVRPEGSVSTLKIQRTERGDSAVYLCASSLSSRGDTGELFFGEGSRLTVL.

This clonotype has at least ten counts. The gene calls are TRBV5-1 and TRBJ1-3; tentatively, D is TRBD1 (6 bases). Germline V gene data show CDR1 as SGHRS and CDR2 as YFSETQ. The CDR3 runs to 13 residues. Trimming removed 7 bases from V and 0 bases from J, with 8 bases in between. The CDR3 reads CASRTDSGNTIYF. For the CDR3, the DNA is TGCGCCAGCCGGACAGACTCTGGAAACACCATATATTTT.

This clonotype was observed a few times. The CDR3 loop reads CASSAIGFGGGEQFF. Written as DNA, the CDR3 is TGTGCCAGCAGCGCTATAGGTTTTGGCGGGGGTGAGCAGTTCTTC. The rearrangement joins TRBV5-8 to TRBJ2-1, with 7 bases identical to TRBD2. The CDR3 totals 15 residues. J gave up 9 bases and V 4 bases, and 13 bases lay outside the gene matches. The germline V gene encodes CDR1 SGHTS and CDR2 YDEGEE.

The chain joins TRBV6-5 to TRBJ2-5; D is tentatively TRBD1 or TRBD2 (5 bases each). The CDR3 loop spans 14 amino acids. Germline-derived CDR1 and CDR2 are MNHEY and SVGAGI. The V end lost 0 bases, the J end lost 5 bases, and 10 bases lay between the germline ends. CDR3 loop: CASSYSVEGETQYF. CDR3 nucleotides: TGTGCCAGCAGTTACTCGGTCGAGGGGGAGACCCAGTACTTC.

This clonotype was counted ten times or more. This chain links TRBV6-2 or TRBV6-3 with TRBJ1-2; a weak D match, TRBD1 (5 bases). This CDR3 comprises 13 residues. Germline CDR1 reads MNHEY; CDR2 reads SVGEGT. Trimming took off 2 bases at V and 4 bases at J, with 8 bases between the two ends. CDR3 nucleotide sequence: TGTGCCAGCAGTTACGACAGCCTCTATGGCTACACCTTC. Its translation is CASSYDSLYGYTF.

This clonotype showed up just a few times. V is TRBV20-1 and J is TRBJ2-7; a possible D gene is TRBD2 (6 bases). Trimming stripped 4 bases from V and 3 bases from J, with 19 bases between. The CDR3 length is 15 residues. Germline assignment: CDR1 DFQATT and CDR2 SNEGSKA (reference sequence). CDR3 DNA sequence: TGCAGTGCTACCAGACTAGTTGCGTCGCTCTACGAGCAGTACTTC. Protein sequence: CSATRLVASLYEQYF.

This clonotype showed up many times. CDR3 residues: CASSPGYNEQFF. DNA of the CDR3: TGTGCCAGCAGCCCGGGCTACAATGAGCAGTTCTTC. The chain couples TRBV12-3 or TRBV12-4 to TRBJ2-1; unclear D gene. The CDR3 runs to 12 residues. Trimming pared 6 bases from V and 3 bases from J, leaving 6 bases between.

The J gene is TRBJ2-2, the V gene TRBV19; D is unclear. CDR3 length: 11 amino acids. The V end lost 4 bases, the J end lost 8 bases, and 5 bases lay between the germline ends. Germline assignment: CDR1 LNHDA and CDR2 SQIVND (reference sequence). The CDR3: CASSTEGELFF. The CDR3 nucleotides are TGTGCCAGTAGTACAGAAGGGGAGCTGTTTTTT.

This sequence joins TRBV6-5 and TRBJ1-4, with D possibly TRBD1 on 6 matching bases. V was shortened by 2 bases and J by 3 bases, with 16 bases between the two germline ends. Germline CDR1 and CDR2: MNHEY and SVGAGI. This CDR3 is 17 amino acids long. The CDR3 here is CASSYGPEGGANEKLFF. The CDR3 bases are TGTGCCAGCAGTTACGGGCCCGAGGGGGGGGCTAATGAAAAACTGTTTTTT.

This clonotype was seen repeatedly, ten times or more. The CDR3 coding sequence is TGCAGTGCTCAGAAGCTGACAGAGGGATCAGATACGCAGTATTTT. This encodes CSAQKLTEGSDTQYF. The chain carries TRBV20-1 and TRBJ2-3; D is tentatively TRBD1 or TRBD2 (5 bases each). The germline CDR1 and CDR2 sequences are DFQATT and SNEGSKA (reference sequence). V was shortened by 5 bases and J by 4 bases, with 19 bases between the two germline ends. This CDR3 is built from 15 residues.

There are many counts of this clonotype. CDR3 in DNA: TGTGCCAGCAGGAACAGACAGGGACGCACAGATACGCAGTATTTT. The encoded protein is CASRNRQGRTDTQYF. The chain links TRBV6-1 to TRBJ2-3, with TRBD1 matching 7 bases. Germline trimming cut 6 bases from V and 1 base from J; bases unmatched to any gene: 7. The CDR3 covers 15 residues. Per germline, CDR1 MNHNS and CDR2 SASEGT.

The chain has TRBV4-3 and TRBJ1-6; D gene unclear. CDR3 length: 13 amino acids. Trimming took 6 bases from V and 7 from J, leaving 10 bases between them. Germline V lookup: CDR1 LGHNA, CDR2 YSLEER. The CDR3 region is CASRSGPNSPLHF. The CDR3 nucleotides are TGCGCCAGCAGAAGTGGGCCAAATTCACCCCTCCACTTT.

This clonotype came up a few times. V usage is TRBV12-3 or TRBV12-4 and J usage is TRBJ2-1; D is unclear. Trimming removed 4 bases at V and 5 bases at J, with 6 bases between. The CDR3 covers 12 residues. The CDR3 region is CASSSPNNEQFF. The CDR3 region has the DNA TGTGCCAGCAGTTCACCGAACAATGAGCAGTTCTTC.

This clonotype was recorded at least ten times. J is TRBJ1-1 and V is TRBV10-3, with a weak D call TRBD1 (6 bases). Germline loops: CDR1 ENHRY, CDR2 SYGVKD. This CDR3 contains 14 residues. The V end lost 6 bases, the J end lost 2 bases, and 13 bases lay between the germline ends. CDR3 sequence (DNA): TGTGCCATCAGCGGGACATCGGCCAACACTGAAGCTTTCTTT. Its translation is CAISGTSANTEAFF.

This clonotype was counted between two and nine times. V usage is TRBV5-1 and J usage is TRBJ2-3, with 10 bases fitting TRBD2. The V gene's germline CDR1 is SGHRS and CDR2 YFSETQ. CDR3 size: 15 residues. Unmatched junction bases numbered 5, after V lost 6 bases and J lost 1 base. The CDR3 protein is CASIPGTSGTDTQYF. CDR3 nucleotide sequence: TGCGCCAGCATCCCCGGGACTAGCGGCACAGATACGCAGTATTTT.

This clonotype was counted many times. The V gene is TRBV20-1, the J gene TRBJ2-1, with 9 bases matching TRBD2. V was clipped by 3 bases and J by 4 bases; unmatched bases: 1. This CDR3 region has 13 residues. From germline, CDR1 is DFQATT and CDR2 SNEGSKA (reference sequence). CDR3 DNA sequence: TGCAGTGCTAGCCTAGCGGGATACAATGAGCAGTTCTTC. This translates into CSASLAGYNEQFF.

In its sample, this clonotype was seen a few times. The chain carries TRBV18 and TRBJ2-1; 9 nucleotides line up with TRBD1. The V gene's germline CDR1 is KGHSH and CDR2 LQKENI. This CDR3 comprises 18 residues. V was pared by 1 base and J by 0 bases, with 7 bases of the junction left unmatched. The CDR3 loop reads CASSPLSGQGSSYNEQFF. CDR3 coding DNA: TGTGCCAGCTCACCACTGTCCGGACAGGGGAGCTCCTACAATGAGCAGTTCTTC.

This clonotype has only a few counts. The chain has TRBV20-1 and TRBJ2-7, with D unclear. The CDR3 spans 11 residues. CDR1 is DFQATT and CDR2 is SNEGSKA in the germline V gene (reference sequence). Deletions cut 3 bases from V and 0 bases from J, with 3 bases between. The CDR3 reads CSASASYEQYF. Here the CDR3 DNA reads TGCAGTGCTAGCGCCTCCTACGAGCAGTACTTC.

This clonotype was seen repeatedly, ten times or more. The chain has TRBV20-1 and TRBJ2-5; D remains ambiguous. V was pared by 0 bases and J by 5 bases, with 13 bases between. The germline CDR1 and CDR2 sequences are DFQATT and SNEGSKA (reference sequence). The CDR3 is made up of 14 amino acids. The CDR3 loop reads CSARDPVREETQYF. The CDR3 region has the DNA TGCAGTGCTAGAGATCCCGTAAGAGAGGAGACCCAGTACTTC.

This clonotype came up many times. The DNA of the CDR3 is TGTGCCAGCAGTTCCGGGCCGCGACAGGGTACAAGAACTGAAGCTTTCTTT. This gives the protein CASSSGPRQGTRTEAFF. The chain joins TRBV27 to TRBJ1-1, with 7 bases identical to TRBD1. Trimming took 4 bases from V and 5 from J; bases not matched to a gene: 16. CDR3 length: 17 residues. Germline CDR1 is MNHEY and CDR2 is SMNVEV (reference sequence).

This clonotype was seen at least ten times. V is TRBV5-1 and J is TRBJ2-3; tentative D call: TRBD2 (6 bases). Germline-derived CDR1 and CDR2 are SGHRS and YFSETQ. Trimming shortened V by 1 base and J by 2 bases, and 8 bases separated the two germline ends. The CDR3 is 14 residues long. The CDR3 nucleotides read TGCGCCAGCAGCTTGCGGGGGAACACAGATACGCAGTATTTT. Translated: CASSLRGNTDTQYF.